This TCR beta chain comes out of a study of post-analysis software for immune sequencing data. Study information: The patients showed relapsing-remitting, secondary progressive and progressive-relapsing multiple sclerosis courses.

Libraries were made from TCR beta cDNA, and they carried unique molecular identifiers. Each sample of roughly 1 to 11 million input T cells yielded 500,000 or so cDNA molecules, so each molecule approximated one T cell. TCRdb ran MiXCR on the PCR reads and lists one entry per CDR3 protein. The sample has about 810,000 distinct CDR3 sequences; approximately 53% are singletons. For this clonotype: Its antigen is not identified.

Study-wide findings and caveats: Comparison of patients with controls showed roughly five TRBV segments more frequent in patients, TRBV5-6, TRBV5-1 and TRBV20-1 among them. Samples prepared in the same batch strongly co-clustered by F measure. Compared against controls, patients with multiple sclerosis displayed significantly lower normalized Chao1 diversity.

The CDR3 runs to 13 residues. J lost 7 bases, V lost 6 bases, and 7 bases had no gene match. Germline CDR1 is SQVTM and CDR2 is ANQGSEA. The clonotype comes from a girl aged 10 to 17 with multiple sclerosis. The rearrangement uses TRBV29-1 and TRBJ2-1; 9 bases agree with TRBD2. The specimen sequenced was blood. The CDR3 DNA reads TGCAGCGTGATAGCGGGAGTCGGGAATGAGCAGTTCTTC. Protein: CSVIAGVGNEQFF.